The entry that follows covers one T cell receptor beta chain sequence. Its target is unknown. Both 60 Vbeta primers and 13 Jbeta primers went into the PCR. Method: immunoSEQ multiplex PCR; TCRdb's copy keeps in-frame clones and lacks some. Its table lists 150,000 to 200,000 clones. This entry is derived from a study of cytomegalovirus exposure and HLA in healthy donors. Study conclusions and caveats: The investigators catalogued 150 or so TCR beta chains as cytomegalovirus-associated. In vitro testing confirmed a few CMV-associated chains as specific for CMV antigens.

The CDR3 has 15 amino acids. Trimming cost V 1 base and J 4 bases, with 13 bases left between them. CDR1 and CDR2 (germline): LGHNA, YNFKEQ. The specimen was PBMCs. This TCR came from a woman in her fifties or sixties in good health and CMV-seronegative. The chain uses TRBV4-2 and TRBJ1-2, with unresolved D. The CDR3 DNA sequence: TGTGCCAGCAGCCAAGTAGAAGACATGGGCTATGGCTACACCTTC. It codes for CASSQVEDMGYGYTF.